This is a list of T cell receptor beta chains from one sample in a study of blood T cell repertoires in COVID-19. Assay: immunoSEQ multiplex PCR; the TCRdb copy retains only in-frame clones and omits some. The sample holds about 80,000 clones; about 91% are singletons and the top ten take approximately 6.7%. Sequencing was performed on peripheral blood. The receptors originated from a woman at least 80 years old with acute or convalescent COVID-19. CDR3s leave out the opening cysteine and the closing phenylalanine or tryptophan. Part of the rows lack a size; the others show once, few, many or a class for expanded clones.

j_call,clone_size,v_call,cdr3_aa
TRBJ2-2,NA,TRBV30,ACSFIGVTGELF
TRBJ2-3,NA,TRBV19,ASSPAGGDTQY
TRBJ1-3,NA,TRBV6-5,ASRQKSSGNTIY
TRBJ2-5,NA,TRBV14,ASSQLDYKETQY
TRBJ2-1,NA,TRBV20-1,SASSQGAKEF
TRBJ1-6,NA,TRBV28,ASSWGRNNSPLH
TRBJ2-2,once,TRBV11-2,ASSQLANTGELF
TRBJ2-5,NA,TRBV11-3,VSSLGPGETQY
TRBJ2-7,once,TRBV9,ASSPPGGGPPEQY
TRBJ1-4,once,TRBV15,ATSSGQTTNEKLF
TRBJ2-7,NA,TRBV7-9,ASSDSDSYEQY
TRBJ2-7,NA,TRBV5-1,ASSLGGSAYEQY
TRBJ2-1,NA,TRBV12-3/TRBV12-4,ASRPTVYNEQF
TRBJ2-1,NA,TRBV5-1,ASSLDGTSSDEQF
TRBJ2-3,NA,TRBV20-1,SASNLAGGGTDTQY
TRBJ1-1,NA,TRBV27,ASKGTGRTEAF
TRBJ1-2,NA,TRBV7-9,ASSLEQGYGYT
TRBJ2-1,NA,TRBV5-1,ASSSAGTSGINEQF
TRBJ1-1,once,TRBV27,ASSYQGFSANTEAF
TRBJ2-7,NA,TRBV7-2,ASSPFPGLTYEQY
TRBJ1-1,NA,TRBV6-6,ASSRDISVLEAF
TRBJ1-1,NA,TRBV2,ATSQEDNTEAF